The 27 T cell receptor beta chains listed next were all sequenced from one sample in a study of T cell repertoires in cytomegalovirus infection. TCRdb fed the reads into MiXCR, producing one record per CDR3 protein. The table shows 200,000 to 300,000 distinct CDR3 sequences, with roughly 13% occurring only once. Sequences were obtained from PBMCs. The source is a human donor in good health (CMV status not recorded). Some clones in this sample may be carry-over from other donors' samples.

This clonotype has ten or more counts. The CDR3 is CASDTGTGNTIYF. The CDR3 DNA sequence: TGTGCCAGCGACACCGGGACAGGAAACACCATATATTTT. V usage is TRBV7-2 and J usage is TRBJ1-3, with D perhaps TRBD1 (6 bases). Germline lookup yields CDR1 SGHTA and CDR2 FQGNSA. Trimming shortened V by 8 bases and J by 4 bases, and 12 bases separated the two germline ends. The CDR3 length is 13 residues. The full variable domain, in which reference TRBV7-2 and TRBJ1-3 provide the parts outside the CDR3, is GAGVSQSPSNKVTEKGKDVELRCDPISGHTALYWYRQSLGQGLEFLIYFQGNSAPDKSGLPSDRFSAERTGGSVSTLTIQRTQQEDSAVYLCASDTGTGNTIYFGEGSWLTVV.

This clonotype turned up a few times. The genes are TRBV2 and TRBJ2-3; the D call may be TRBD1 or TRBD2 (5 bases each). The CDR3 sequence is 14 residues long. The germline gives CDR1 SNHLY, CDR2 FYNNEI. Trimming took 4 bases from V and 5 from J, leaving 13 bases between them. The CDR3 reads CASSGDLGVDTQYF. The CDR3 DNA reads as TGTGCCAGCAGTGGGGACCTCGGGGTAGATACGCAGTATTTT.

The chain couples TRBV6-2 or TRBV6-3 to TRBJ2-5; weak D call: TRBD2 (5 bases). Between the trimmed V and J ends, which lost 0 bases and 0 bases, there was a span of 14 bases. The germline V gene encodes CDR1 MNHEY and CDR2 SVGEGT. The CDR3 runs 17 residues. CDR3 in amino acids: CASSYSYFGADQETQYF. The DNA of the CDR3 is TGTGCCAGCAGTTACTCTTACTTCGGAGCGGACCAAGAGACCCAGTACTTC.

Here the CDR3 reads CSALYGGGGNEQFF. The CDR3 DNA reads as TGCAGTGCTCTGTATGGCGGGGGGGGGAATGAGCAGTTCTTC. V and J are TRBV20-1 and TRBJ2-1; 9 bases are shared with TRBD2. The germline gives CDR1 DFQATT, CDR2 SNEGSKA (reference sequence). The junction had 9 bases not matched to a gene; V was cut back by 5 bases and J by 7 bases. The CDR3 totals 14 residues.

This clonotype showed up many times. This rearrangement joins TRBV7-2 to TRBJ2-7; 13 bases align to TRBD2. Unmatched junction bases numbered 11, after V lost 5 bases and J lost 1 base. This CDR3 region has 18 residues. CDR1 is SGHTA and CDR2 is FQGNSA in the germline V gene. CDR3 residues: CASSPTTSGGPRSYEQYF. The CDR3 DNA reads TGTGCCAGCAGCCCTACGACTAGCGGGGGGCCGAGGTCCTACGAGCAGTACTTC.

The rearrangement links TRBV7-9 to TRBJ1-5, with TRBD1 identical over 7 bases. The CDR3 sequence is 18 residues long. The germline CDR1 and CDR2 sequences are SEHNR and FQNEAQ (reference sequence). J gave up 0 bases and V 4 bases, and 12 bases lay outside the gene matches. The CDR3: CASSSSTGVPYSNQPQHF. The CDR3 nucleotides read TGTGCCAGCAGCTCGAGCACAGGGGTCCCTTATAGCAATCAGCCCCAGCATTTT.

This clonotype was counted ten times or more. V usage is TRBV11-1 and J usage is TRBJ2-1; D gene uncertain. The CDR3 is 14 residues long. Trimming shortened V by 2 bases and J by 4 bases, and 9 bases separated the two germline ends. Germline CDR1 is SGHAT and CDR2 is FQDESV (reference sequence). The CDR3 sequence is CASSLSSLYNEQFF. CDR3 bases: TGTGCCAGCAGCTTATCCAGCCTTTACAATGAGCAGTTCTTC.

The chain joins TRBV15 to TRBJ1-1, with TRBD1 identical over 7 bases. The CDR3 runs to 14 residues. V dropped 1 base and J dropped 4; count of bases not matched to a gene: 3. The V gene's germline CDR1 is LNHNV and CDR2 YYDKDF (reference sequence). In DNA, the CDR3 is TGTGCCACCAGCAGAGTACAGGGGATCACTGAAGCTTTCTTT. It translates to CATSRVQGITEAFF.

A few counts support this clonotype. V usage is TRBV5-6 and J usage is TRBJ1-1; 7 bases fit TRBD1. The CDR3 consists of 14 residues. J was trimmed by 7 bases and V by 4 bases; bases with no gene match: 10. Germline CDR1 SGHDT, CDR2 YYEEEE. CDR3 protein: CASSLGQAGGEAFF. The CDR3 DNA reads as TGTGCCAGCAGCCTAGGACAGGCCGGGGGTGAAGCTTTCTTT.

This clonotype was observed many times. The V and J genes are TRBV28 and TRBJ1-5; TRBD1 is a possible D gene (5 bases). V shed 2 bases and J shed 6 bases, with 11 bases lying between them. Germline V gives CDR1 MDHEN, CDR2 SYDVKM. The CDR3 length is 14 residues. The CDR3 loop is CASSLRRDAQPQHF. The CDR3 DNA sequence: TGTGCCAGCAGTTTACGAAGGGACGCTCAGCCCCAGCATTTT.

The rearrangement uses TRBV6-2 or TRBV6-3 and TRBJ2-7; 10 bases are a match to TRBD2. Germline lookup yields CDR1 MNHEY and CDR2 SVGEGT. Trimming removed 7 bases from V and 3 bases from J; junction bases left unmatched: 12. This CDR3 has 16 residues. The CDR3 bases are TGTGCCAGCAAAGCAGCGGGAGGGCTTGCCGGCTACGAGCAGTACTTC. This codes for CASKAAGGLAGYEQYF.

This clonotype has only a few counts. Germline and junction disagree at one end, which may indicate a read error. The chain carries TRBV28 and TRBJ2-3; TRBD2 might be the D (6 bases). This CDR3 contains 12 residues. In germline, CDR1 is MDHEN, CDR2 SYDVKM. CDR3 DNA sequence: TGCGTTTGTGGGGGGAGCACAGATACGCAGTATTTT. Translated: CVCGGSTDTQYF.

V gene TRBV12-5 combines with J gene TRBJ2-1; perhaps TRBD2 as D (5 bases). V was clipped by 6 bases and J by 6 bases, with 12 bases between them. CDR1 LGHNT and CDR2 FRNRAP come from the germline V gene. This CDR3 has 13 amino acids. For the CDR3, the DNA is TGTGCTAGTGGCCCACCGAGCGGCAATGAGCAGTTCTTC. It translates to CASGPPSGNEQFF.

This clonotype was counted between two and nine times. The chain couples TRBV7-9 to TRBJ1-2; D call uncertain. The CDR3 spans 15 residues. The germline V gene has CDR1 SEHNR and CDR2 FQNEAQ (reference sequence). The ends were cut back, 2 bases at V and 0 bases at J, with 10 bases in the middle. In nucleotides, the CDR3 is TGTGCCAGCAGCTTAACCCGGACCGCTAACTATGGCTACACCTTC. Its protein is CASSLTRTANYGYTF.

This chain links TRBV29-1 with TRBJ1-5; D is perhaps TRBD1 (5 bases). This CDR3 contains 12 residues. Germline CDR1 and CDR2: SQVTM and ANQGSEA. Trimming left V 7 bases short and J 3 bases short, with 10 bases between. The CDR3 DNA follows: TGCAGCGCCGGGGGGTCCAATCAGCCCCAGCATTTT. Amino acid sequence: CSAGGSNQPQHF.

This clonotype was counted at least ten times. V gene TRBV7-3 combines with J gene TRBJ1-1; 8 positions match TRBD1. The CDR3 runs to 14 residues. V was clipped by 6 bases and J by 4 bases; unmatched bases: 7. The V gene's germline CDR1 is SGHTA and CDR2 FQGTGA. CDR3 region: CASSPTGEGTEAFF. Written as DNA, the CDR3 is TGTGCCAGCAGTCCGACAGGGGAGGGCACTGAAGCTTTCTTT.

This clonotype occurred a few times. CDR3 amino acids: CASSPRQITGELFF. In DNA, the CDR3 is TGTGCCAGCAGCCCTAGACAGATCACCGGGGAGCTGTTTTTT. V usage is TRBV7-9 and J usage is TRBJ2-2; tentative D call: TRBD1 (5 bases). The germline CDR1 and CDR2 sequences are SEHNR and FQNEAQ (reference sequence). V was clipped by 5 bases and J by 4 bases, with 11 bases between them. This CDR3 comprises 14 residues.

The CDR3 bases are TGTGCCAGCAGTTACGGGGACATTGCCTACAATGAGCAGTTCTTC. This codes for CASSYGDIAYNEQFF. The rearrangement uses TRBV6-2 or TRBV6-3 and TRBJ2-1; D might be TRBD1 (6 bases). The germline V gene encodes CDR1 MNHEY and CDR2 SVGEGT. V lost 2 bases and J lost 2, with 10 bases in between. The CDR3 sequence is 15 residues long.

The CDR3 nucleotides read TGTGCCAGCAGTCAAACCGGGTATGGTTCACCCCTCCACTTT. Protein sequence: CASSQTGYGSPLHF. The rearrangement joins TRBV5-6 to TRBJ1-6; D unresolved. V was pared by 5 bases and J by 9 bases, with 15 bases between. This CDR3 is built from 14 residues. The germline V gene encodes CDR1 SGHDT and CDR2 YYEEEE.

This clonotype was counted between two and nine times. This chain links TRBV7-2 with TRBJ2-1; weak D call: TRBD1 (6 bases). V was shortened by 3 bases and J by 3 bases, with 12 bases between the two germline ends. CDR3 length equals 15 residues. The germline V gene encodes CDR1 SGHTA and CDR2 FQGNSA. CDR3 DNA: TGTGCCAGCAGCTTCGTAGGGGGTGGCTACAATGAGCAGTTCTTC. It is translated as CASSFVGGGYNEQFF.

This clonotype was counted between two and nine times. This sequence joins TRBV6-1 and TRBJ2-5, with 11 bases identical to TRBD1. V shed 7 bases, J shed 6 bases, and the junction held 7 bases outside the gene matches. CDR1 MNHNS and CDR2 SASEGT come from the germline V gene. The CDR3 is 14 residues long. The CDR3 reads CASNPGTGGQTQYF. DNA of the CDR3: TGTGCCAGCAACCCAGGGACAGGGGGTCAGACCCAGTACTTC.

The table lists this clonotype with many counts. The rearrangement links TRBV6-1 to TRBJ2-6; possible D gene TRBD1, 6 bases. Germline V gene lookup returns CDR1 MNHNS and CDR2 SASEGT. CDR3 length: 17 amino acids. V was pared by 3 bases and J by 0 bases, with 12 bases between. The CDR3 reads CASSDRQALSGANVLTF. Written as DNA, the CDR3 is TGTGCCAGCAGTGACCGACAGGCTCTCTCTGGGGCCAACGTCCTGACTTTC.

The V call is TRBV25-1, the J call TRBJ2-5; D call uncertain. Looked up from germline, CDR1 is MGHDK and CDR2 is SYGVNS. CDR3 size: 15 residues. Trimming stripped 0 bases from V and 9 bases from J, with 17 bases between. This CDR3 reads CASSEYLTTTSPQYF. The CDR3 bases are TGTGCCAGCAGTGAATATCTCACTACCACCAGTCCCCAGTACTTC. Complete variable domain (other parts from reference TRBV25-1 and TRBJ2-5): EADIYQTPRYLVIGTGKKITLECSQTMGHDKMYWYQQDPGMELHLIHYSYGVNSTEKGDLSSESTVSRIRTEHFPLTLESARPSHTSQYLCASSEYLTTTSPQYFGPGTRLLVL.

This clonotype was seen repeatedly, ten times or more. Written as DNA, the CDR3 is TGTGCCAGTAGTATTGGACTAGCGGGGGCCAAAAACATTCAGTACTTC. Protein product: CASSIGLAGAKNIQYF. V usage is TRBV19 and J usage is TRBJ2-4, with TRBD2 matching over 12 bases. V gave up 3 bases and J gave up 1 base; unmatched junction bases: 1. The CDR3 has 16 amino acids. CDR1 and CDR2 from the germline V gene are LNHDA and SQIVND (reference sequence).

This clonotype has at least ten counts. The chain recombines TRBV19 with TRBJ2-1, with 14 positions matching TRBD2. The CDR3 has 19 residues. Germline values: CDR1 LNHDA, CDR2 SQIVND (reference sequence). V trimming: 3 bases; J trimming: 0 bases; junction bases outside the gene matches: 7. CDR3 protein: CASSIGGLAGVPSYNEQFF. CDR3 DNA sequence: TGTGCCAGTAGTATTGGGGGACTAGCGGGAGTTCCCTCCTACAATGAGCAGTTCTTC.

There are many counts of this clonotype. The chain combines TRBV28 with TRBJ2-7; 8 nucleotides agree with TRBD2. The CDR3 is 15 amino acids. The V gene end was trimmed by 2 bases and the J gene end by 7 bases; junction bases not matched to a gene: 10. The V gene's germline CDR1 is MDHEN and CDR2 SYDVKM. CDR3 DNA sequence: TGTGCCAGCAGTTTAATCGGACTAGCTAAGGAGGAGCAGTACTTC. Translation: CASSLIGLAKEEQYF.

CDR3 bases: TGTGCCAGCAGCCACCCCGACAGGCCGAACACCGGGGAGCTGTTTTTT. This codes for CASSHPDRPNTGELFF. This chain uses TRBV12-3 or TRBV12-4 with TRBJ2-2; possible D gene TRBD1, 6 bases. The CDR3 consists of 16 residues. V dropped 6 bases and J dropped 0 bases, with 14 bases sitting between them.